Sequencing of this TCR beta chain was carried out in a study of T cells expressing NK-cell markers (dated by TCRdb to the early 2020s). A note on the overall study: Three sorted T-cell subsets (CD3+CD56+NKG2C+, CD3+CD56+NKG2C- and CD3+CD56-NKG2C+) from several donors had their TCR beta-chain repertoires profiled. Of the eight sequenced donors, seven were found to be HCMV-seropositive and one was found to be HCMV-seronegative. All eight donors whose samples were sequenced were randomly selected healthy volunteers, three of them men and five women. Libraries were sequenced as 2 x 150 bp reads on Illumina HiSeq 2000/2500, MiSeq or NextSeq.

Findings and caveats that apply to the study as a whole: In 5 to 7 donors, the dominant CD3+CD56+NKG2C+ clonotypes ranked among the top 10 CD8+ clonotypes, making up roughly 1.0-7.5% of CD8+ T cells. Those dominant clonotypes were again the most abundant among CD3+CD56-NKG2C+ cells in a few donors, at roughly 28.3-60.1%. It remained unclear whether the expanded NKG2C-expressing T cell clones were specific for HCMV antigens.

A commercial ELISA kit detecting HCMV-specific IgG in serum was used to determine HCMV serostatus. Peripheral blood mononuclear cells were isolated from blood by Ficoll density gradient centrifugation. The reads were generated on an Illumina HiSeq 2000. TCR beta cDNA libraries were made by 5'RACE template switching that added a universal primer site and unique molecular identifiers. cDNA synthesis was primed from the TCR beta constant segment, followed by two successive PCR amplification steps. The authors' analysis ran thus. MIGEC handled demultiplexing of the reads and grouping by UMI, while MiTCR was used to assemble and quantify clonotypes. To exclude erroneous sequences, any TCR cDNA sequence not supported by at least two reads was discarded. The tcR package was used for downstream repertoire analysis, with clonotypes matched between fractions based on CDR3 nucleotide sequence plus V segment. VDJmatch was used to annotate antigen specificity against VDJdb, with one amino acid substitution in CDR3 permitted. Through TCRdb reprocessing, the reads give one entry per CDR3 protein sequence; DNA is omitted. These V and J calls are TCRdb output, not the study's own analysis. The sample's own table lists about 450,000 distinct CDR3 sequences. Under 7.5% of the sample goes to the ten largest clones.

Details on this clonotype: Its antigen is unknown.

Including the terminal cysteine and phenylalanine, the CDR3 comprises 15 residues. The DNA sequence is not available. The germline V gene provides CDR1 SGHAT and CDR2 FQNNGV. This chain joins TRBV11-2 to TRBJ2-7; TCRdb lists TRBD1, though no DNA is available to test this call. This sequence originates from a woman aged 18-70 years in good health. The sequenced sample consisted of blood T cells: a sorted CD56 or NKG2C T cell subset, CD4+ or CD8+ T cells, or bulk PBMC T cells (not recorded which). CDR3 sequence: CASSYPRGSSYEQYF.